Described below is a single TCR beta chain sequence and its context. Its antigen is not known. This sample is drawn from a study of early stage breast cancer tumors. Generated by immunoSEQ multiplex PCR, the TCRdb table keeps only in-frame clones and is missing some. The sample consists of tens of thousands of clones, approximately 79% of them appearing once. Notes on the study in general: Most shared enriched TCRB sequences were commonly generated ones.

The V gene's germline CDR1 is SGHRS and CDR2 YFSETQ. With 3 bases clipped from V and 5 bases from J, the junction kept 4 bases outside the gene matches. CDR3 length: 16 residues. The receptor was isolated from a person between 55 and 70 years old with breast cancer. The chain is built from TRBV5-1 and TRBJ2-2, with 13 bases lining up with TRBD2. Input material: blood. Written as DNA, the CDR3 is TGCGCCAGCAGCTCCGGACTAGCGGGGGATACCGGGGAGCTGTTTTTT. This gives the protein CASSSGLAGDTGELFF.